This T cell receptor beta chain was profiled in a study of blood T cell repertoires in COVID-19 (dated by TCRdb to 2018 to 2020). Regarding the complete study: Collaborator samples came from the United States, Italy and Spain and covered acute and convalescent phases of COVID-19. Samples came from the ongoing ImmuneRACE study (first 160 participants) plus 1,254 subjects from 6 global collaborators. The repertoires were released in a freely available public database meant as a resource for research on the immune response to SARS-CoV-2. Deeply sampled blood TCRbeta repertoires from subjects exposed to, actively infected with, or recovered from COVID-19 were included in the dataset. Nearly every sample came with metadata listing a de-identified subject ID, COVID-19 status, age in years and sex. Where available, HLA class I and class II types were obtained from metadata supplied by the sample provider rather than from assay-based typing. The material from the prospective study consisted of cDNA or gDNA derived from T cells, B-cell-depleted T cells, or PBMCs.

According to the germline V gene (reference sequence), CDR1 reads MNHEY and CDR2 reads SMNVEV. The CDR3 numbers 15 residues from cysteine through phenylalanine. The entry retains the CDR3 DNA only, 45 bases that are in frame from base 1. Trimming removed 4 bases from V and 1 base from J, leaving 12 bases between the germline ends. Overall study results and their limits: Clinical and demographic metadata were provided uncurated, with the amount varying by source and participant.

Collaborating institutions collected whole blood in K2EDTA tubes following their own protocols. For TCRbeta analysis, collaborators shipped samples as frozen whole blood, isolated PBMCs, or DNA extracted from either of those sample types. Worth noting for this clone: Its target antigen remains unknown. No quality values exist for individual bases; no much larger clone is one base distant.

TCRbeta CDR3 regions were amplified from genomic DNA by means of the immunoSEQ Assay, a bias-controlled multiplex PCR. As for the original processing: Within the assay, amplification of reference gene primers was used to estimate how many nucleated cells each sample contained. Sequence reads were collapsed and filtered to measure the absolute abundance of every unique TCRbeta CDR3 rearrangement. For each sample, productive Simpson clonality was calculated as the square root of Simpson's diversity index over productive rearrangements. TCRdb took this table from immuneACCESS and kept in-frame rearrangements with V and J called. Such tables lack part of the clones; where checked against another copy, unresolved V genes explain under half of the gap, and the rest is unexplained. V, J and clone size derive from that table, while D and trimming were established from the DNA sequence. Within this sample are about 200,000 clones, with over 70% of them counted one time only. Less than 7% of the sample comes from the top ten.

The receptor comes from a woman in her 70s with acute or convalescent COVID-19. The rearranged chain carries TRBV27 and TRBJ2-3; a tentative D call is TRBD1 (6 bases match). What was sequenced was peripheral blood. In nucleotide form, the sequence is TGTGCCAGCAGTTCTACAGGGTTTGGCACAGATACGCAGTATTTT. It encodes CASSSTGFGTDTQYF.